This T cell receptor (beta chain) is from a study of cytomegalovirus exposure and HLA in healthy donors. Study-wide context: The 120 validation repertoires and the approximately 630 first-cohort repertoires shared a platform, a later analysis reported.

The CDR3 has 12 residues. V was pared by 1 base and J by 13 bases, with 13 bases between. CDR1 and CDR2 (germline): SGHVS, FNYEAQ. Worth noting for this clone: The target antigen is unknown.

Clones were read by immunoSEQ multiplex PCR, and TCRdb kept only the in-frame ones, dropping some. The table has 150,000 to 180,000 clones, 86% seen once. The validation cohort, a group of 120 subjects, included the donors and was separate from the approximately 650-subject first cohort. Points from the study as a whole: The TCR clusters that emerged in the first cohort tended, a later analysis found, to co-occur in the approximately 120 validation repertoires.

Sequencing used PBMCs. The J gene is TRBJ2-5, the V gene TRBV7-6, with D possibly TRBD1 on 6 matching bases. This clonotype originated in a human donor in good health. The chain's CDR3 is CASSLGSGVGYF. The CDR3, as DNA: TGTGCCAGCAGCTTAGGTTCAGGGGTGGGGTACTTC.